A selection of T cell receptor beta chains follows, all from one sample in a study of T cells in Graves' hyperthyroidism and ophthalmopathy. Each CDR3 protein is one row after TCRdb ran MiXCR on the multiplex PCR reads. The table records 600,000 or so distinct CDR3 sequences, approximately 14% of them present only once. The material sequenced was blood. These receptors were obtained from a woman aged 50 to 60 with Graves' ophthalmopathy. Each CDR3 is given with its conserved first and last residue. Each record gives: D gene, CDR3 length, clone size, J gene, V gene, CDR3 DNA, CDR3 protein. A D gene is named only where the DNA matches it firmly. Size values are once, few and many counts, or a class for expanded clones, and some rows have none.

. | 16 | many | TRBJ2-1 | TRBV7-2 | TGTGCCAGCAGCCGCGGGACATTTCTTTCCTACAATGAGCAGTTCTTC | CASSRGTFLSYNEQFF
. | 13 | . | TRBJ1-1 | TRBV29-1 | TGCAGCGTTGATATGGTTTTGAACACTGAAGCTTTCTTT | CSVDMVLNTEAFF
TRBD1 | 15 | . | TRBJ2-7 | TRBV19 | TGTGCCAGTAGTTCTCACAGGGGAAGAGTATACGAGCAGTACTTC | CASSSHRGRVYEQYF
TRBD1 | 15 | few | TRBJ1-5 | TRBV19 | TGTGCCAGTAGTATATACCGGGACAGAAATCAGCCCCAGCATTTT | CASSIYRDRNQPQHF
TRBD1 | 13 | . | TRBJ1-2 | TRBV29-1 | TGCAGCGCTTGGGACAGGGTTTTCTATGGCTACACCTTC | CSAWDRVFYGYTF
TRBD2 | 19 | many | TRBJ2-1 | TRBV5-1 | TGCGCCAGCAGGCGGACTAGCGGGAGTGGATGGAAGAATTACAATGAGCAGTTCTTC | CASRRTSGSGWKNYNEQFF
TRBD2 | 15 | many | TRBJ2-7 | TRBV6-1 | TGTGCCAGCAGTTATTTCCCTAGCGGAACCTACGAGCAGTACTTC | CASSYFPSGTYEQYF
TRBD1 | 15 | many | TRBJ2-1 | TRBV27 | TGTGCCAGCAGTCCATGGACAGGGGCCGACAATGAGCAGTTCTTC | CASSPWTGADNEQFF
. | 15 | many | TRBJ2-1 | TRBV27 | TGTGCCAGCAGTTTATTGGTAGCCTCATACAATGAGCAGTTCTTC | CASSLLVASYNEQFF
. | 15 | many | TRBJ2-1 | TRBV30 | TGTGCCTGGAGTGTAAAAGTCAAGGTCTACAATGAGCAGTTCTTC | CAWSVKVKVYNEQFF
. | 16 | few | TRBJ2-2 | TRBV4-1 | TGCGCCAGCAGCCGGGTAGGGGGTGTTCGCACCGGGGAGCTGTTTTTT | CASSRVGGVRTGELFF
TRBD2 | 14 | many | TRBJ2-1 | TRBV5-1 | TGCGCCAGTCAGACTAGCGGGAGGCTAGGTGAGCAGTTCTTC | CASQTSGRLGEQFF
. | 14 | . | TRBJ2-1 | TRBV29-1 | TGCAGCGTCCAAAACGCCAGGGTAGGTAGTGAGCAGTTCTTC | CSVQNARVGSEQFF
TRBD2 | 16 | many | TRBJ2-7 | TRBV12-3/TRBV12-4 | TGTGCCAGCAGTTTATTCCGACTAGCGGGGGCCTACGAGCAGTACTTC | CASSLFRLAGAYEQYF
. | 14 | many | TRBJ2-5 | TRBV27 | TGTGCCAGCAGTTTAATGTACGGCCAAGAGACCCAGTACTTC | CASSLMYGQETQYF
. | 16 | . | TRBJ1-4 | TRBV3-1 | TGTGCCAGCAGCCAAGATTGGGACGGAATTAATGAAAAACTGTTTTTT | CASSQDWDGINEKLFF
. | 13 | few | TRBJ1-5 | TRBV5-1 | TGCGCCAGCAGCCTGGAGTACAATCAGCCCCAGCATTTT | CASSLEYNQPQHF
. | 13 | many | TRBJ1-5 | TRBV30 | TGTGCCTGGAATAAACAAAGCAATCAGCCCCAGCATTTT | CAWNKQSNQPQHF
. | 13 | many | TRBJ1-1 | TRBV6-2/TRBV6-3 | TGTGCCAGCAGTTATCCGGGAGCCCGCGCAGCTTTCTTT | CASSYPGARAAFF
. | 14 | many | TRBJ2-2 | TRBV28 | TGTGCCAGCACTCCAAGGGGCTCGCCCGGGGAGCTGTTTTTT | CASTPRGSPGELFF
. | 13 | few | TRBJ1-6 | TRBV6-1 | TGTGCCAGCAGAAGGGGACGGAATTCACCCCTCCACTTT | CASRRGRNSPLHF
. | 15 | few | TRBJ1-1 | TRBV6-5 | TGTGCCAGCAGTTACGTCGGGGGGGGGAGCACTGAAGCTTTCTTT | CASSYVGGGSTEAFF
. | 14 | many | TRBJ2-2 | TRBV7-2 | TGTGCCAGCAGCTTAATGAGGAACACCGGGGAGCTGTTTTTT | CASSLMRNTGELFF
. | 15 | . | TRBJ2-3 | TRBV9 | TGTGCCAGCAGCTTCGGGGCGGCTAGCACAGATACGCAGTATTTT | CASSFGAASTDTQYF
. | 14 | many | TRBJ2-3 | TRBV2 | TGTGCCAGCAGCGCACGGACAAGCACAGATACGCAGTATTTT | CASSARTSTDTQYF
. | 14 | many | TRBJ1-5 | TRBV5-1 | TGCGCCAGCAGTGGTATGGGGGGTGATCAGCCCCAGCATTTT | CASSGMGGDQPQHF
TRBD1 | 16 | many | TRBJ2-1 | TRBV24-1 | TGTGCCACCAGTGATTTGCGGCAGGGGGCGGGAAATGAGCAGTTCTTC | CATSDLRQGAGNEQFF
TRBD2 | 15 | many | TRBJ2-5 | TRBV30 | TGTGCCTGGAGTGTAGCGGGATTAGCTCAAGAGACCCAGTACTTC | CAWSVAGLAQETQYF
TRBD1 | 15 | . | TRBJ1-2 | TRBV27 | TGTGCCAGCAGTGAACGACAGGGGATGGGCTATGGCTACACCTTC | CASSERQGMGYGYTF
. | 16 | . | TRBJ2-6 | TRBV27 | TGTGCCAGCACCCGTTTGGAATCCTCTGGGGCCAACGTCCTGACTTTC | CASTRLESSGANVLTF
. | 14 | many | TRBJ2-7 | TRBV2 | TGTGCCAGCACCCTCGACTCGAGCTCCTACGAGCAGTACTTC | CASTLDSSSYEQYF
. | 18 | . | TRBJ2-6 | TRBV6-1 | TGTGCCAGCAGTTCCCCGTCGGGTCAAGATCCTGGGGCCAACGTCCTGACTTTC | CASSSPSGQDPGANVLTF
. | 18 | . | TRBJ1-6 | TRBV7-3 | TGTGCCAGCAGCTTAACGGGACCCCAGGGCTACTATAATTCACCCCTCCACTTT | CASSLTGPQGYYNSPLHF
TRBD2 | 14 | many | TRBJ2-1 | TRBV2 | TGTGCCAGCAGTGAGTCCGGGAGGGCCGATGAGCAGTTCTTC | CASSESGRADEQFF
TRBD2 | 15 | few | TRBJ2-5 | TRBV6-2/TRBV6-3 | TGTGCCAGCAGTTACGGACTAGCGGGCCAAGAGACCCAGTACTTC | CASSYGLAGQETQYF
. | 13 | . | TRBJ2-3 | TRBV20-1 | TGCAGTGCGTCCCGGGACAGAACTAGCTTGGAGTATTTT | CSASRDRTSLEYF
TRBD2 | 17 | few | TRBJ2-1 | TRBV19 | TGTGCCAGTAGTAAGCCTGGACTAGCGGGAGGGTCCCATGAGCAGTTCTTC | CASSKPGLAGGSHEQFF
. | 12 | many | TRBJ1-1 | TRBV30 | TGTGCCTGGAGTGATGGGATCTATGAAGCTTTCTTT | CAWSDGIYEAFF
. | 15 | many | TRBJ1-2 | TRBV9 | TGTGCCAGCAGCGGGCCTCCCGGGGGCACCTATGGCTACACCTTC | CASSGPPGGTYGYTF
. | 14 | . | TRBJ2-5 | TRBV7-3 | TGTGCCAGCAGCTGGGGGGGCGGGGAGGAGACCCAGTACTTC | CASSWGGGEETQYF
. | 14 | many | TRBJ1-4 | TRBV5-6 | TGTGCCAGCAGCTCTACAGGGATAGGGGAAAAACTGTTTTTT | CASSSTGIGEKLFF
TRBD1 | 19 | few | TRBJ2-3 | TRBV20-1 | TGCAGTGCTCATTTTAGGGACAGGGGAATTTCGACTAGCACAGATACGCAGTATTTT | CSAHFRDRGISTSTDTQYF
. | 15 | once | TRBJ1-5 | TRBV10-3 | TGTGCCATCACCCGGGACCTTTCCCTCAATCAGCCCCAGCATTTT | CAITRDLSLNQPQHF
. | 14 | many | TRBJ1-5 | TRBV2 | TGTGCCAGCAGTGAGCTTCTCCCAGGTCAGCCCCAGCATTTT | CASSELLPGQPQHF
TRBD2 | 15 | . | TRBJ2-1 | TRBV9 | TGTGCCAGCAGCGCAGACGGGAGGACGTACAATGAGCAGTTCTTC | CASSADGRTYNEQFF
. | 14 | many | TRBJ2-5 | TRBV5-5 | TGTGCCAGCAGCTTGTCAGGGGTGGGAGAGACCCAGTACTTC | CASSLSGVGETQYF
. | 16 | . | TRBJ1-6 | TRBV6-1 | TGTGCCAGCAGTGAAGTACTACAGGCATTGAATTCACCCCTCCACTTT | CASSEVLQALNSPLHF
. | 12 | . | TRBJ1-1 | TRBV5-1 | TGCGCCAGCAGCTCCGGGGTGAATGAAGCTTTCTTT | CASSSGVNEAFF
TRBD2 | 17 | few | TRBJ2-4 | TRBV5-4 | TGTGCCAGCAGCACGACTAGCGGGAGAAGGGCCAAAAACATTCAGTACTTC | CASSTTSGRRAKNIQYF
. | 14 | . | TRBJ2-5 | TRBV27 | TGTGCCAGCAGTTTAGGAGGGCTCAAAGAGACCCAGTACTTC | CASSLGGLKETQYF
. | 13 | . | TRBJ2-1 | TRBV6-1 | TGTGCCAGCAATGATTGGGGGCGCGGAGAGCAGTTCTTC | CASNDWGRGEQFF
TRBD2 | 15 | many | TRBJ2-3 | TRBV2 | TGTGCCAGCAGTGAAGCGGGAGGGCTCACAGATACGCAGTATTTT | CASSEAGGLTDTQYF
. | 14 | . | TRBJ1-4 | TRBV7-2 | TGTGCCAGCAGCTTAATTAGCTCTAATGAAAAACTGTTTTTT | CASSLISSNEKLFF
TRBD2 | 18 | few | TRBJ2-1 | TRBV19 | TGTGCCAGTAGTCCAAGAGGCTTTCGGACTAGCGGATACAATGAGCAGTTCTTC | CASSPRGFRTSGYNEQFF
. | 11 | . | TRBJ1-1 | TRBV2 | TGTGCCAGCAGAGAGGACCTACGGGCTTTCTTT | CASREDLRAFF